These 2 T cell receptor beta chains originate from one sample sequenced in a study of blood T cells in healthy people across ages. Primers used in a second PCR of roughly 7 to 11 cycles were a sample-barcoded 5' primer and a J-beta primer mix. From the 5' RACE reads, TCRdb called clonotypes with MiXCR, one entry per CDR3 protein. The sample has 1.2 million to 1.5 million distinct CDR3 sequences, 59% seen once. Sequenced material: blood. The receptor set was obtained from a man between 18 and 35 years old in good health.

The J gene is TRBJ2-1, the V gene TRBV20-1, with unresolved D. This CDR3 has 12 amino acids. Germline CDR1 is DFQATT and CDR2 is SNEGSKA (reference sequence). V lost 3 bases, J lost 2 bases, and 5 bases lay in between. CDR3 residues: CSARITYNEQFF. For the CDR3, the DNA is TGCAGTGCTAGGATCACCTACAATGAGCAGTTCTTC.

V is TRBV20-1 and J is TRBJ2-5; D is undetermined. The CDR3 is 12 residues long. Germline V lookup: CDR1 DFQATT, CDR2 SNEGSKA (reference sequence). Trimming took off 5 bases at V and 5 bases at J, with 12 bases between the two ends. The CDR3 spells CSAEHGQETQYF. CDR3 nucleotide sequence: TGCAGTGCTGAACATGGGCAGGAGACCCAGTACTTC.